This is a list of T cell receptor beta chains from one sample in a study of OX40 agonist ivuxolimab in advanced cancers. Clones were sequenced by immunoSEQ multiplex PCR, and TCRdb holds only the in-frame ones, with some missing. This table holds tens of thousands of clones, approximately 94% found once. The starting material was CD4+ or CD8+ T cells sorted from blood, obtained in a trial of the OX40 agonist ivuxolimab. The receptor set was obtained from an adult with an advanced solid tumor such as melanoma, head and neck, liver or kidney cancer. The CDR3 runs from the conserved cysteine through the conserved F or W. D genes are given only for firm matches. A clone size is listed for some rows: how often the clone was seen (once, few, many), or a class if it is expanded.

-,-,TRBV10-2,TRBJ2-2,TGCGCCAGCAGTACCGGTTACACCGGGGAGCTGTTTTTT,CASSTGYTGELFF
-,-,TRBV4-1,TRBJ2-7,TGCGCCAGCAGCCAAGAAACTGTGGGCCCCCGGGTTCGCCTACCATTC,CASSQETVGPRVRLPF
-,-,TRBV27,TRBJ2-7,TGTGCCAGCAGTTCCGACTACGAGCAGTACTTC,CASSSDYEQYF
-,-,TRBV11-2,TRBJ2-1,TGTGCCAGCAATGAGCAGTTCTTC,CASNEQFF
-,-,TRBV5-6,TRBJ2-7,TGTGCCAGCAGCGGTACACTTTCCTACGAGCAGTACTTC,CASSGTLSYEQYF
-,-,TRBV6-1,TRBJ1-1,TGTGCCAGCAGTGAATCATGGGGTTGGACTGAAGCTTTCTTT,CASSESWGWTEAFF
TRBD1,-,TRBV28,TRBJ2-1,TGTGCCAGCAGTCTGACAGGGGCCCACAATGAGCAGTTCTTC,CASSLTGAHNEQFF
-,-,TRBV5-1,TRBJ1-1,TGCGCCAGCAGCTTGGGGTGGGGGAACACTGAAGCTTTCTTT,CASSLGWGNTEAFF
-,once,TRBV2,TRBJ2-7,TGTGCCAGCAATCCCGGGGTTGGGCTCGACGAGCAGTACTTC,CASNPGVGLDEQYF
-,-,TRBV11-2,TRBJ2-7,TGTGCCAGCAGCACCCTATTGAGCTCCTACGAGCAGTACTTC,CASSTLLSSYEQYF
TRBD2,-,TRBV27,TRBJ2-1,TGTGCCAGCAGTTTATCTGGGAGGGCCTACAATGAGCAGTTCTTC,CASSLSGRAYNEQFF
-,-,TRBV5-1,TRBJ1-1,TGCGCCAGCAGCCCCCTGACACTTAGGAACACTGAAGCTTTCTTT,CASSPLTLRNTEAFF
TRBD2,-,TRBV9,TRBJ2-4,TGTGCCAGCAGCGTAGGTTTCGGGAGGCCTCCGGGCGACATTCAGTACTTC,CASSVGFGRPPGDIQYF
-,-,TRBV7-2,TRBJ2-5,TGTGCCAGCAGCTCCGCTATAGGGCTTGAGACCCAGTACTTC,CASSSAIGLETQYF
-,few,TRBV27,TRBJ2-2,TGTGCCAGCAGTCCCGACCCCTTCTGGGGGGAGCTGTTTTTT,CASSPDPFWGELFF
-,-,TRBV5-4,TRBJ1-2,TGTGCCAGCAGCGGGGTCCCCGCACCCTATGGCTACACCTTC,CASSGVPAPYGYTF
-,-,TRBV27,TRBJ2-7,TGTGCCAGCAGTTCGGGACAAGAGCAGTACTTC,CASSSGQEQYF
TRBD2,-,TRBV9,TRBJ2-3,TGTGCCAGCAGCGGCCCCCACTTGGGGACTAGCAGTTCCATCAGTCGGACAGATACGCAGTATTTT,CASSGPHLGTSSSISRTDTQYF
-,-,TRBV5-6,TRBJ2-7,TGTGCCAGCAGCTTGGGCCGCGAGGACGAGCAGTACTTC,CASSLGREDEQYF
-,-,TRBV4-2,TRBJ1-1,TGTGCCAGCAGCCAAACCCCCGGGACCTGGGACACTGAAGCTTTCTTT,CASSQTPGTWDTEAFF
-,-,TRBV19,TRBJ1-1,TGTGCCAGTAGTAAGAACAGGGTGGGGCACACTGAAGCTTTCTTT,CASSKNRVGHTEAFF
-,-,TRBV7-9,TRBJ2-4,TGTGCCAGCAGCCCACCGTCGGCTTGGGAAAACATTCAGTACTTC,CASSPPSAWENIQYF
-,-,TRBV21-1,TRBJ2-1,TGTGCCAGCAAACGGACGGGCCTAAGAAGTCAGGGGGGTGAGCAGTTCTTC,CASKRTGLRSQGGEQFF
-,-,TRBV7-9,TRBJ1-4,TGTGCCAGCAGCTTAGTAGAGGGGGCAACTAATGAAAAACTGTTTTTT,CASSLVEGATNEKLFF
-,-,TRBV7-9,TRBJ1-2,TGTGCCAGCAGCTTAGCCGAGACAGACTATGGCTACACCTTC,CASSLAETDYGYTF
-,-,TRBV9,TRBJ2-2,TGTGCCAGCAGCGTAGGCGATAGCGAGGCCGGGGAGCTGTTTTTT,CASSVGDSEAGELFF
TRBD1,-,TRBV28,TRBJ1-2,TGTGCCAGCAGTTTTCAGGGGGCAGGTGGCTACACCTTC,CASSFQGAGGYTF
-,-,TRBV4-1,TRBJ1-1,TGCGCCAGCAGCCAAGACGGGGTAATCACTGAAGCTTTCTTT,CASSQDGVITEAFF
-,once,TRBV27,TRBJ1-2,TGTGCCAGCAGTTTATCAGGGGGGACGGGCTATGGCTACACCTTC,CASSLSGGTGYGYTF
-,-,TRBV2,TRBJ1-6,TGTGCCAGCAGGGGTCTAGGTACGAGCTCCTATAATTCACCCCTCCACTTT,CASRGLGTSSYNSPLHF
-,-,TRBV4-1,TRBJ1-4,TGCGCCAGCAGCCTTCGCGGGGCGCCCAATGAAAAACTGTTTTTT,CASSLRGAPNEKLFF
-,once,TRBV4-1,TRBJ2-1,TGCGCCAGCAGCCAAGATGGCTTCAGAGGTTACAATGAGCAGTTCTTC,CASSQDGFRGYNEQFF
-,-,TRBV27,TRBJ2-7,TGTGCCAGCAGTCTTACGGCAGGCGGGTACTACGAGCAGTACTTC,CASSLTAGGYYEQYF
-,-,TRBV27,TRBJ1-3,TGTGCCAGCAGTTTGAACCCCTCTGGAAACACCATATATTTT,CASSLNPSGNTIYF
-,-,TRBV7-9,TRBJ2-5,TGTGCCAGCAGCTTAGACAGGCAAGAGACCCAGTACTTC,CASSLDRQETQYF
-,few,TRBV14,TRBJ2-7,TGTGCCAGCAGCCCCACCGGCTGGGGGAACGAGCAGTACTTC,CASSPTGWGNEQYF
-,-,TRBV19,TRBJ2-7,TGTGCCACCCAAGGGGGAGGGGGTGAAGCCTACGAGCAGTACTTC,CATQGGGGEAYEQYF
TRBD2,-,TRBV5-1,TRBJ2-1,TGCGCCAGCAGCTTAGAAGCGGGAGGCACCTACTTCAATGAGCAGTTCTTC,CASSLEAGGTYFNEQFF
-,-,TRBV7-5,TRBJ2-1,TGTGCCAGAAGCCGGGGACAGCCTAGCTCCTACAATGAGCAGTTCTTC,CARSRGQPSSYNEQFF
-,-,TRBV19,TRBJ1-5,TGTGCCAGTACTACGTTAGGGAAGCAGCCCCAGCATTTT,CASTTLGKQPQHF
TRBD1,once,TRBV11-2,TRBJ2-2,TGCGCCAGCAGCCAACGGACAGGGGAGAACACCGGGGAGCTGTTTTTT,CASSQRTGENTGELFF
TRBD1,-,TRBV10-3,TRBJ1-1,TGTGCCATCAGCGTTGACAGGGGGGGAGATACTGAAGCTTTCTTT,CAISVDRGGDTEAFF
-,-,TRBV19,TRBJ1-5,TGTGCCAGTATCGCAACAGGGATCAGCAATCAGCCCCAGCATTTT,CASIATGISNQPQHF
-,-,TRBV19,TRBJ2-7,TGTGCCAGTAGTGAAAGGGCTTCCTACGAGCAGTACTTC,CASSERASYEQYF
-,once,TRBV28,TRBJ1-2,TGTGCCAGCCTAGGCCTTGTCGGCGGATCTTATGGCTACACCTTC,CASLGLVGGSYGYTF
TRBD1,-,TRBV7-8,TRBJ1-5,TGTGCCAGCAGCCCAATGACAGGGGGCAATCAGCCCCAGCATTTT,CASSPMTGGNQPQHF
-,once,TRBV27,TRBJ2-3,TGTGCCAGCACTGGCAGTCCCACAGATACGCAGTATTTT,CASTGSPTDTQYF
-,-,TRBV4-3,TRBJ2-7,TGCGCCAGCAGCCAAGATCCCGGGGGGCCTAGCTCCTACGAGCAGTACTTC,CASSQDPGGPSSYEQYF
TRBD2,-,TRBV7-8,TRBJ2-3,TGTGCCAGCAGCTTCGCCCCGGCTAGCGGGAGGGCCGCGGGAGATACGCAGTATTTT,CASSFAPASGRAAGDTQYF
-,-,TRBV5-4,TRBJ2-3,TGTGCCAGCAGCTCCACAGATACGCAGTATTTT,CASSSTDTQYF
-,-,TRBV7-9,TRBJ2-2,TGTGCCAGCAGCTCCTATGCTCCCGGGGAGCTGTTTTTT,CASSSYAPGELFF
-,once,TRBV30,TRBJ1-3,TGTGCCTGGATTCCCAAGTCTGGAAACACCATATATTTT,CAWIPKSGNTIYF